This T cell receptor (beta chain) appears in the sequencing data of a study of read filtering for tumor transcriptome and immune sequencing. On the study more broadly: Patients were approximately 17 male and 11 to 15 female, mean age 65.9 years, range roughly 45 to 85. By R-ISS, stages I, II and III held approximately 8, 17 and 7 patients.

This clonotype showed up just a few times. The antigen is not known. Study conclusions and caveats: Roughly 80% of IR-seq clonotypes had one read, totaling approximately 4% of reads; RNA-seq: approximately 75% and 45%. RNA-seq captured clonotypes less deeply and reliably than IR-seq.

Molecular barcoded adaptors covering alpha/delta and beta/gamma chains were used on roughly 400 ng RNA. TCRdb used MiXCR to reprocess the reads, holding one entry per CDR3 protein. This table has around 30,000 distinct CDR3 sequences, about a fifth appearing once. V lost 1 base, J lost 5 bases, and 14 bases lay in between. CDR1 and CDR2 from the germline V gene are MGHRA and YSYEKL. The CDR3 contains 16 residues. The sequencing sample was made of a population of CD138-negative cells sorted from bone marrow. This receptor was identified in a donor over 35 with multiple myeloma. V is TRBV4-1 and J is TRBJ1-4, with D possibly being TRBD1 (6 bases). CDR3 sequence (DNA): TGCGCCAGCAGCCAAGGTTTGGGGGCACGAAATGAAAAACTGTTTTTT. It specifies CASSQGLGARNEKLFF.